This TCR beta chain was captured in a study of post-analysis software for immune sequencing data. Regarding the study as a whole: Comparison of patients with controls showed five TRBV segments more frequent in patients, TRBV5-6, TRBV5-1 and TRBV20-1 among them.

A word on this clonotype: As yet, its antigen is unknown. This may be a read error, as it is one base from a much larger clone.

Every TCR beta cDNA library bore unique molecular identifiers. TCRdb re-called the PCR reads through MiXCR, storing one row per CDR3 protein. The repertoire has about 180,000 distinct CDR3 sequences, over 25% of them found once; the top ten carry about 1.6%. This CDR3 comprises 16 residues. Germline V lookup: CDR1 SNHLY, CDR2 FYNNEI. Sequencing was done on a sample of blood. The rearrangement links TRBV2 to TRBJ2-1, with 8 bases matching TRBD2. This TCR derives from a girl aged 10 to 17 with multiple sclerosis. CDR3 nucleotides: TGTGTCAGCAGTGAACCGGGACTAGGTGGGATCAATGAGCAGTTCTTC. Amino acid sequence: CVSSEPGLGGINEQFF.